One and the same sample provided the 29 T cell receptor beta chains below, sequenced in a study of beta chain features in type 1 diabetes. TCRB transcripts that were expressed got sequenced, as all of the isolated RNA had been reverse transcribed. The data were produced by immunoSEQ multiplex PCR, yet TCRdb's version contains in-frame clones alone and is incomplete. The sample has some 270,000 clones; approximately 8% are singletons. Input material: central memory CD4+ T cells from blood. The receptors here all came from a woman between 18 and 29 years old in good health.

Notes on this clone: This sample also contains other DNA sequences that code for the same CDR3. CDR3: CASSGSVDTQYF. In DNA form, the CDR3 reads TGTGCCAGCAGTGGGTCTGTAGATACGCAGTATTTT. The chain links TRBV2 to TRBJ2-3; no definite D call. This CDR3 comprises 12 residues. V lost 4 bases to trimming and J lost 5 bases, with 7 bases between them. The germline gives CDR1 SNHLY, CDR2 FYNNEI.

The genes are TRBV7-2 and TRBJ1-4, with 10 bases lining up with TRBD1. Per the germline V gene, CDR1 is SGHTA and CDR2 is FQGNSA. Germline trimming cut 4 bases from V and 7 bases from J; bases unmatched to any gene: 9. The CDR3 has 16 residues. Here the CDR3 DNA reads TGTGCCAGCAGCTACGACAGGGGGCAAAGAGGTGAAAAACTGTTTTTT. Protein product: CASSYDRGQRGEKLFF.

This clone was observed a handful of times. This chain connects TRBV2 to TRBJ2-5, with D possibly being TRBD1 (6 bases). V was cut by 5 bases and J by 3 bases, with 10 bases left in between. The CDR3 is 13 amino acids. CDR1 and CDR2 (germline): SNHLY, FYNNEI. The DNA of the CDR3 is TGTGCCAGCAGTCTTGACAGGAAAGAGACCCAGTACTTC. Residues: CASSLDRKETQYF.

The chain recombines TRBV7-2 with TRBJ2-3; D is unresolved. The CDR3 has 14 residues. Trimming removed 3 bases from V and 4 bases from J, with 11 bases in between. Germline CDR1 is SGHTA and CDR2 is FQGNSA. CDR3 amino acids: CASSLDFLPDTQYF. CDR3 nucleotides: TGTGCCAGCAGCTTGGATTTCCTCCCAGATACGCAGTATTTT.

DNA of the CDR3: TGTGCCAGCAGTTCGGGACAGGGGCGTGAAAAACTGTTTTTT. Amino acids: CASSSGQGREKLFF. V is TRBV28 and J is TRBJ1-4, with 10 bases fitting TRBD1. The CDR3 length is 14 residues. Germline CDR1 is MDHEN and CDR2 is SYDVKM. J gave up 7 bases and V 4 bases, and 3 bases lay outside the gene matches.

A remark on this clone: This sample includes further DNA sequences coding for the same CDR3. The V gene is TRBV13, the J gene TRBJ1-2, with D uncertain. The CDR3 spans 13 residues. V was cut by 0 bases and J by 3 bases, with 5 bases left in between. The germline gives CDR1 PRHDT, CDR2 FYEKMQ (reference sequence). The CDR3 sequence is CASSLGRHYGYTF. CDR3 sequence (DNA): TGTGCCAGCAGCTTAGGCAGACACTATGGCTACACCTTC. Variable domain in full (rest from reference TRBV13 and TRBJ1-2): AAGVIQSPRHLIKEKRETATLKCYPIPRHDTVYWYQQGPGQDPQFLISFYEKMQSDKGSIPDRFSAQQFSDYHSELNMSSLELGDSALYFCASSLGRHYGYTFGSGTRLTVV.

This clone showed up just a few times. CDR3 loop: CASSDPHEKLFF. The CDR3 bases are TGTGCCAGCAGCGACCCGCATGAAAAACTGTTTTTT. V is TRBV7-2 and J is TRBJ1-4, with D uncertain. Germline V gene data show CDR1 as SGHTA and CDR2 as FQGNSA. This CDR3 spans 12 amino acids. The germline V and J ends were trimmed by 5 bases and 6 bases, with 7 bases remaining between them.

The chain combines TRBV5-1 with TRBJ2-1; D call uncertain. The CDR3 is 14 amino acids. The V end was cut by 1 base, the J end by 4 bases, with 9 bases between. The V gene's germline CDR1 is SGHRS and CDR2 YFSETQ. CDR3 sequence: CASSLRTTYNEQFF. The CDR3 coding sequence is TGCGCCAGCAGCTTGAGGACCACTTACAATGAGCAGTTCTTC. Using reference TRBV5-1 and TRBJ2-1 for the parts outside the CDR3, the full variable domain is KAGVTQTPRYLIKTRGQQVTLSCSPISGHRSVSWYQQTPGQGLQFLFEYFSETQRNKGNFPGRFSGRQFSNSRSEMNVSTLELGDSALYLCASSLRTTYNEQFFGPGTRLTVL.

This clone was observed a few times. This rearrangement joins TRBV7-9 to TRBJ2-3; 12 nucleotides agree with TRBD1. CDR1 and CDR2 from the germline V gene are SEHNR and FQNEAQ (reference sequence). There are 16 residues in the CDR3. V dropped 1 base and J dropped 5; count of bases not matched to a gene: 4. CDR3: CASSLGDRGRGDTQYF. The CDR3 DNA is TGTGCCAGCAGCTTAGGGGACAGGGGGCGCGGAGATACGCAGTATTTT.

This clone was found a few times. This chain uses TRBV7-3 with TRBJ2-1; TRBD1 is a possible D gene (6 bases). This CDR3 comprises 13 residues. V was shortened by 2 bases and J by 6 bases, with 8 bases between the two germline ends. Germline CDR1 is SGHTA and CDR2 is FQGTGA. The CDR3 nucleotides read TGTGCCAGCAGCTTATTACAGGGCAATGAGCAGTTCTTC. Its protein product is CASSLLQGNEQFF. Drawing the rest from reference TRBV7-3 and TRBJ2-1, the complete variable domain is GAGVSQTPSNKVTEKGKYVELRCDPISGHTALYWYRQSLGQGPEFLIYFQGTGAADDSGLPNDRFFAVRPEGSVSTLKIQRTERGDSAVYLCASSLLQGNEQFFGPGTRLTVL.

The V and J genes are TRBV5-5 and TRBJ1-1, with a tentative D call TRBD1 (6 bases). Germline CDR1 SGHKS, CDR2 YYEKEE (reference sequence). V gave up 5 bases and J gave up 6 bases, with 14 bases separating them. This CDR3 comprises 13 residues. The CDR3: CASRFQGSPEAFF. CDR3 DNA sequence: TGTGCCAGCAGATTCCAGGGGTCCCCTGAAGCTTTCTTT.

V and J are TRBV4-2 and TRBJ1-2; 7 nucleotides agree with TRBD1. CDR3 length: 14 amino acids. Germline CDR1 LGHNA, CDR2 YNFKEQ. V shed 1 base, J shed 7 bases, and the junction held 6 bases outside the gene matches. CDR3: CASSQAGDRSGYTF. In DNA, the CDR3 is TGTGCCAGCAGCCAAGCTGGGGACAGATCTGGCTACACCTTC.

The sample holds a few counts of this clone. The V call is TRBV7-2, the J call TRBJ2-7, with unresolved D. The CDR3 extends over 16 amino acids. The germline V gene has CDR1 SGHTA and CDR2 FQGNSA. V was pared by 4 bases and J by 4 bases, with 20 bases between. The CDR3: CASSSFSGVLQYEQYF. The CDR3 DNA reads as TGTGCCAGCAGCTCCTTTTCTGGAGTACTTCAGTACGAGCAGTACTTC.

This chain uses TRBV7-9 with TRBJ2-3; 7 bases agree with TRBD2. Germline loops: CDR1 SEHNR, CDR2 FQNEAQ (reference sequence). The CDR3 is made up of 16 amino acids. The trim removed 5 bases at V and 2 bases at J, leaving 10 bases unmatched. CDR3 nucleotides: TGTGCCAGCAGCCATGTAGGGCGGGGGTTCACAGATACGCAGTATTTT. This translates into CASSHVGRGFTDTQYF.

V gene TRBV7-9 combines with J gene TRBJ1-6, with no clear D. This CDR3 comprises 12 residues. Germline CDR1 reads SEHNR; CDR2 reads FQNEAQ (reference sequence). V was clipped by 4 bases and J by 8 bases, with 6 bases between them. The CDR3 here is CASSSRHSPLHF. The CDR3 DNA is TGTGCCAGCAGCTCGAGACATTCACCCCTCCACTTT. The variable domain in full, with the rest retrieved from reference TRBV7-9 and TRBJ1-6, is DTGVSQNPRHKITKRGQNVTFRCDPISEHNRLYWYRQTLGQGPEFLTYFQNEAQLEKSRLLSDRFSAERPKGSFSTLEIQRTEQGDSAMYLCASSSRHSPLHFGNGTRLTVT.

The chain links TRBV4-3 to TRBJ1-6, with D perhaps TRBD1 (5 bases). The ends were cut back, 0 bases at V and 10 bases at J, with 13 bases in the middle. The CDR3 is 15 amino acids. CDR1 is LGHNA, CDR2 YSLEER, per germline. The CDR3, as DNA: TGCGCCAGCAGCCAAGAATCCGGGGGTGGGTCACCCCTCCACTTT. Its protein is CASSQESGGGSPLHF.

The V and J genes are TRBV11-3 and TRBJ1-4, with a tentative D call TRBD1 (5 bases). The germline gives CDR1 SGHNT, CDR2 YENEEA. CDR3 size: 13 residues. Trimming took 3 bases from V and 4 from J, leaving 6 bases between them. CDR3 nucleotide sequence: TGTGCCAGCAGCTTGACAGTTAATGAAAAACTGTTTTTT. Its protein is CASSLTVNEKLFF.

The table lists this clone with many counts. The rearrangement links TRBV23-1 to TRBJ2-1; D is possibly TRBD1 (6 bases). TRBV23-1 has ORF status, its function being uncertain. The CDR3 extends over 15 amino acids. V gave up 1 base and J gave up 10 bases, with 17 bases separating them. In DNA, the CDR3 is TGCGCCAGCAGTCAATGGTCGGGCAGGGGACCCGAGCAGTTCTTC. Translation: CASSQWSGRGPEQFF.

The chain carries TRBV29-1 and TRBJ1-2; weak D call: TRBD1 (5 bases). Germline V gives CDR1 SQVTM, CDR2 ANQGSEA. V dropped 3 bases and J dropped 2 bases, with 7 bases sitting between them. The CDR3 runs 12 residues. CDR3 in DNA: TGCAGCGTTGACAGGGACAACTATGGCTACACCTTC. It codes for CSVDRDNYGYTF. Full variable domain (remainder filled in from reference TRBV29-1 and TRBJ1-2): SAVISQKPSRDICQRGTSLTIQCQVDSQVTMMFWYRQQPGQSLTLIATANQGSEATYESGFVIDKFPISRPNLTFSTLTVSNMSPEDSSIYLCSVDRDNYGYTFGSGTRLTVV.

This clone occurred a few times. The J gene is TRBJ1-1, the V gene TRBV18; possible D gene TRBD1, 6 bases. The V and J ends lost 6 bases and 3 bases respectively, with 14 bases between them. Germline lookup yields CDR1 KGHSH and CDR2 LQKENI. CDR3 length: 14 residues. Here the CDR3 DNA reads TGTGCCAGCTCTTCGGGGGCAGGTCACACTGAAGCTTTCTTT. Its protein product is CASSSGAGHTEAFF.

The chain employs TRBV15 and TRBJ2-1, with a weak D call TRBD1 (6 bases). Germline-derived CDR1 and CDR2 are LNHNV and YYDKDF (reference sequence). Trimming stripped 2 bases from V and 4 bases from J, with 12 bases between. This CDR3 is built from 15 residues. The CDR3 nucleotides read TGTGCCACCAGCAGACAGACAGGCGGATACAATGAGCAGTTCTTC. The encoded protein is CATSRQTGGYNEQFF.

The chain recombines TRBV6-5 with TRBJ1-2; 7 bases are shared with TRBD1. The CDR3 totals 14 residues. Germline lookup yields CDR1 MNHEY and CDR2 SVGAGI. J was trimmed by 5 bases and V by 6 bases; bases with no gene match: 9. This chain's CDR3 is CASSPGGRGYGYTF. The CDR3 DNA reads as TGTGCCAGCAGCCCTGGCGGCAGGGGGTATGGCTACACCTTC.

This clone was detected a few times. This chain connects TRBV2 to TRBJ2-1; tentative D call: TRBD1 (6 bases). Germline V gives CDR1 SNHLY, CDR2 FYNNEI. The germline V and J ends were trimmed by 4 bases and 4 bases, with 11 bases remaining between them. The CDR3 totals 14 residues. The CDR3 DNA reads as TGTGCCAGCAGTGGGCAGGGGAAGTACAATGAGCAGTTCTTC. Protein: CASSGQGKYNEQFF.

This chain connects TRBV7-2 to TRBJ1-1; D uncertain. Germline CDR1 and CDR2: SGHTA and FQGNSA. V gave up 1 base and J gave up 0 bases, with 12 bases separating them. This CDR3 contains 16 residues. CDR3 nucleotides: TGTGCCAGCAGCTTAGTCGAAGGACGCTTGAACACTGAAGCTTTCTTT. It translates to CASSLVEGRLNTEAFF.

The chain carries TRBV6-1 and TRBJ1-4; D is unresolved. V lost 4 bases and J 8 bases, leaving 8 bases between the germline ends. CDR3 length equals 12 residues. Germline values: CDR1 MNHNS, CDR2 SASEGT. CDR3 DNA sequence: TGTGCCAGCAGTGGACGACGGGAAAAACTGTTTTTT. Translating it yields CASSGRREKLFF.

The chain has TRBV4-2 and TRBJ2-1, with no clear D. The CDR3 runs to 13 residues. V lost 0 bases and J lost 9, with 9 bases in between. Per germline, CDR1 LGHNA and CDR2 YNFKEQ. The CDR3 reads CASSQDEWSEQFF. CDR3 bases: TGTGCCAGCAGCCAAGATGAATGGTCTGAGCAGTTCTTC.

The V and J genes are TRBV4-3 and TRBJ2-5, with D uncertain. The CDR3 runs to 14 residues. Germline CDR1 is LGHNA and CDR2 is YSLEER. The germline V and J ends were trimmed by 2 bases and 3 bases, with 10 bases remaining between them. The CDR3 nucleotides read TGCGCCAGCAGCCAATCGGTCCAGAAAGAGACCCAGTACTTC. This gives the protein CASSQSVQKETQYF.

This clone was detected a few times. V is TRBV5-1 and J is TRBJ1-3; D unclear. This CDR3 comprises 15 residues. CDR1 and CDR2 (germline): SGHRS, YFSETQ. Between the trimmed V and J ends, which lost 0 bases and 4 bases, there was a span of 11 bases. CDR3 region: CASSLDGRVGNTIYF. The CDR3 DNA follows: TGCGCCAGCAGCTTGGATGGGCGGGTAGGAAACACCATATATTTT.

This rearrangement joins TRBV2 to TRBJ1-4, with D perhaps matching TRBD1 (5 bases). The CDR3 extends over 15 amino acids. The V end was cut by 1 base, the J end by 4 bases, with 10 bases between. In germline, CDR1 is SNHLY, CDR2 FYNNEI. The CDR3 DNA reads TGTGCCAGCAGTGAAGATGGGGCGGTTAATGAAAAACTGTTTTTT. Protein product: CASSEDGAVNEKLFF.